What follows is one T cell receptor beta chain and its context. Its matching antigen is unknown. This record comes from a study of somatic mutations in cytotoxic T cells in rheumatoid arthritis. Whole-study findings and limits: Within 8 of 65 patients, the single biggest CD8+ clone made up more than 20% of CD8+ cells. Any difference in CD8+ T-cell clonality between patients who had rheumatoid arthritis and healthy controls who were age-matched was not statistically significant.

The protocol was immunoSEQ multiplex PCR, while the TCRdb copy is restricted to in-frame clones and leaves out a portion. The sample contains tens of thousands of clones, approximately 80% of which appear only once. The junction had 10 bases not matched to a gene; V was cut back by 0 bases and J by 2 bases. Germline V lookup: CDR1 SGHRS, CDR2 YFSETQ. CDR3 size: 19 residues. The receptor comes from a man in his forties in good health. The specimen sequenced was CD8+ T cells sorted from blood. The chain joins TRBV5-1 to TRBJ2-5, with 13 bases fitting TRBD2. CDR3 nucleotides: TGCGCCAGCAGCTTGGCCGGGACTAGCGGGATAGATTTTCAAGAGACCCAGTACTTC. Encoded protein: CASSLAGTSGIDFQETQYF.